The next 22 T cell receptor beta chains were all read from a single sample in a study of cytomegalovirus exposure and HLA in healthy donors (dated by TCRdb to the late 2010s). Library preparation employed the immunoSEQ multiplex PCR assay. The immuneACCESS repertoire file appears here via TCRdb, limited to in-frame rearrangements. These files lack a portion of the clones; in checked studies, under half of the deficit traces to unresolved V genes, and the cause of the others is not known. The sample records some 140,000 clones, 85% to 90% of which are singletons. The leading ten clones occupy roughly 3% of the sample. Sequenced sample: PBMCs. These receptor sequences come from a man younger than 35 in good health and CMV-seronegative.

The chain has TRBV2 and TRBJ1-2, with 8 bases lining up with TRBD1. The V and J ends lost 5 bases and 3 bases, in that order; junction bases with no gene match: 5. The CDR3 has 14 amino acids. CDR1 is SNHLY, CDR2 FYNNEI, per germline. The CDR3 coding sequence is TGTGCCAGCAGTCGGACAGGGATCGACTATGGCTACACCTTC. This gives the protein CASSRTGIDYGYTF.

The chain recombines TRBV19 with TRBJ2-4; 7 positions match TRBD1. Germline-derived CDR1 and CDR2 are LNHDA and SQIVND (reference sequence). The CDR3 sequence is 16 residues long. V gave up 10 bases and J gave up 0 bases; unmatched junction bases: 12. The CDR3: CATQGKGAVAKNIQYF. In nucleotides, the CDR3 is TGTGCCACCCAAGGAAAGGGGGCCGTAGCCAAAAACATTCAGTACTTC.

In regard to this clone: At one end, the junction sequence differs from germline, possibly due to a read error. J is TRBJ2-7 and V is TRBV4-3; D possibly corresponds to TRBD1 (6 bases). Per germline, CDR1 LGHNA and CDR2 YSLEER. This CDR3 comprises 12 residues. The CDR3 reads CASSQVGGPPIF. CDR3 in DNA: TGCGCCAGCAGCCAAGTAGGGGGACCGCCGATATTC.

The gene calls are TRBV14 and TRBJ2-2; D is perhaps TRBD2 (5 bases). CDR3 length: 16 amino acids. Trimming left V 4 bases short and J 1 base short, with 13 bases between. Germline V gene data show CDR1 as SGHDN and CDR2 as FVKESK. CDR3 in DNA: TGTGCCAGCAGCCCGTTGACTAACCTGAACACCGGGGAGCTGTTTTTT. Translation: CASSPLTNLNTGELFF.

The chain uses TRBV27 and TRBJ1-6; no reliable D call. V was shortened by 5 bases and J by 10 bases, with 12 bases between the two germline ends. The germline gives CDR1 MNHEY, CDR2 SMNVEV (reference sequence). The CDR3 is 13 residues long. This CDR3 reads CASSIQSRSPLHF. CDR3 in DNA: TGTGCCAGCAGTATTCAATCCAGGTCACCCCTCCACTTT.

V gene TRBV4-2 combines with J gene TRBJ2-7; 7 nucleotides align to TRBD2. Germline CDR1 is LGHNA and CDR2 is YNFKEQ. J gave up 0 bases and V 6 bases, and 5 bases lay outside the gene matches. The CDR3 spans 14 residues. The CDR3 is CASSAGGSSYEQYF. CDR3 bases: TGTGCCAGCAGTGCCGGGGGGAGCTCCTACGAGCAGTACTTC.

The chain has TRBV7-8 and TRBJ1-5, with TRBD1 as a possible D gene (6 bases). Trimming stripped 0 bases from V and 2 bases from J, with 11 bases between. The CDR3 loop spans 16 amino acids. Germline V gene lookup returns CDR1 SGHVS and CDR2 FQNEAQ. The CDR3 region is CASSLARGQRNQPQHF. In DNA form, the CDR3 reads TGTGCCAGCAGCTTAGCGCGGGGGCAGCGCAATCAGCCCCAGCATTTT.

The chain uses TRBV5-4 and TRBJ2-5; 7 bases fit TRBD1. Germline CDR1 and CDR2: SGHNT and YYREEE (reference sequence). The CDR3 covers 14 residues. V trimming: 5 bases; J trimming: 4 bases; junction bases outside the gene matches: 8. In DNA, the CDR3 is TGTGCCAGCAGTAAGGGACAGAAAGTAGAGACCCAGTACTTC. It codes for CASSKGQKVETQYF.

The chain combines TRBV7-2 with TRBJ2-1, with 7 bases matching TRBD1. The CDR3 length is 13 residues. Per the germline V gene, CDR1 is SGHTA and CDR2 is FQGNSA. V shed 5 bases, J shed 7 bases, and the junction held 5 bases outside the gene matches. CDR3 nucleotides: TGTGCCAGCAGCACCCAGACAGGGAATGAGCAGTTCTTC. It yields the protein CASSTQTGNEQFF.

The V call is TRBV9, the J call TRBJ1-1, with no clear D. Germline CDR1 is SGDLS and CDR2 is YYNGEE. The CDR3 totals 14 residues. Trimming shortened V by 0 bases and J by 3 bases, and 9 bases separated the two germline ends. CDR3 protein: CASSVGPGYTEAFF. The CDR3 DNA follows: TGTGCCAGCAGCGTAGGACCAGGCTACACTGAAGCTTTCTTT.

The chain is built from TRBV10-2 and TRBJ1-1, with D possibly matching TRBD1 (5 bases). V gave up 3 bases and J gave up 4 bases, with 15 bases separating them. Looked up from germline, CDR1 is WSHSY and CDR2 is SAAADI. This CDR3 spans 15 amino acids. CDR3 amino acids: CASSDQGRLGTEAFF. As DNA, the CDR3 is TGCGCCAGCAGTGATCAGGGAAGATTGGGCACTGAAGCTTTCTTT.

As DNA, the CDR3 is TGTGCCAGCAGACCCACAGGGGCCGGGGAGCTGTTTTTT. Residues: CASRPTGAGELFF. V is TRBV6-5 and J is TRBJ2-2; 7 bases fit TRBD1. The CDR3 covers 13 residues. The V segment lost 6 bases and the J segment 6 bases; nucleotides outside the gene matches: 4. Germline V lookup: CDR1 MNHEY, CDR2 SVGAGI.

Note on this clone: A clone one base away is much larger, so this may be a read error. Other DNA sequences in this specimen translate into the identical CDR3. CDR3 loop: CASSGQGSTDTQYF. CDR3 DNA: TGTGCCAGCAGCGGACAAGGAAGCACAGATACGCAGTATTTT. This chain joins TRBV7-9 and TRBJ2-3; the D gene is possibly TRBD1 (5 bases). Germline lookup yields CDR1 SEHNR and CDR2 FQNEAQ (reference sequence). There are 14 residues in the CDR3. V lost 5 bases and J 0 bases, leaving 9 bases between the germline ends.

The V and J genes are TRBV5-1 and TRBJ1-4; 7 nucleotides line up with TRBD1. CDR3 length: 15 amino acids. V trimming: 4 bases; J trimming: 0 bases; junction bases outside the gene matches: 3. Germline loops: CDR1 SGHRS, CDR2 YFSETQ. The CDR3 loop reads CASSGTGATNEKLFF. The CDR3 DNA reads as TGCGCCAGCAGCGGAACAGGGGCAACTAATGAAAAACTGTTTTTT.

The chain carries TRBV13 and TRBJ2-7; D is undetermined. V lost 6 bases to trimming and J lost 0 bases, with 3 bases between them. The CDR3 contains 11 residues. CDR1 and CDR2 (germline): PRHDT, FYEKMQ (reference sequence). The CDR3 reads CASRSSYEQYF. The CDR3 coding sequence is TGTGCCAGCAGGAGCTCCTACGAGCAGTACTTC.

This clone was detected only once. CDR3 DNA: TGTGCCAGCAGCGCCGGGGGGCTGGACTACGAGCAGTACTTC. This sequence encodes CASSAGGLDYEQYF. V and J are TRBV9 and TRBJ2-7, with a possible D match to TRBD2 (7 bases). The germline gives CDR1 SGDLS, CDR2 YYNGEE. This CDR3 is built from 14 residues. V dropped 3 bases and J dropped 3 bases, with 13 bases sitting between them.

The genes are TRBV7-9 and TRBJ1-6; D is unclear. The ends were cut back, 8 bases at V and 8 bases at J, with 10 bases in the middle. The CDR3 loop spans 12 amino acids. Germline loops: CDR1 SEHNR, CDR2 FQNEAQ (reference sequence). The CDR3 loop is CASAFGDSPLHF. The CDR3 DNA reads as TGTGCCAGCGCATTCGGGGATTCACCCCTCCACTTT.

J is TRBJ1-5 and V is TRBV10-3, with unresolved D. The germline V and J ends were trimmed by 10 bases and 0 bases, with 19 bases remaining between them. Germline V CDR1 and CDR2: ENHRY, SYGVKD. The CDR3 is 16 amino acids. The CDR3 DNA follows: TGTGCCACCCAGGAAGAGTACGCGTATAGCAATCAGCCCCAGCATTTT. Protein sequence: CATQEEYAYSNQPQHF.

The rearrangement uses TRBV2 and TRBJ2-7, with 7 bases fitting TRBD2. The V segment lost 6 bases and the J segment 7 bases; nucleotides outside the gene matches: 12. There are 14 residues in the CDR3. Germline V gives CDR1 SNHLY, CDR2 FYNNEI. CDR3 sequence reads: CASSFTLAGVEQYF. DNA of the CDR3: TGTGCCAGCAGCTTCACCCTTGCGGGGGTTGAGCAGTACTTC.

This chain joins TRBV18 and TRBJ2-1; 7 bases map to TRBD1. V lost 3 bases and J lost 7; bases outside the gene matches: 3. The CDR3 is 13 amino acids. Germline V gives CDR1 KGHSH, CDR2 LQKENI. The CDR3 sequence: CASSPTGSNEQFF. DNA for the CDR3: TGTGCCAGCTCACCGACAGGGTCGAATGAGCAGTTCTTC.

In nucleotides, the CDR3 is TGTGCCAGCACTCTCGTCGGGACAACCTATGGCTACACCTTC. It is translated as CASTLVGTTYGYTF. This chain links TRBV6-1 with TRBJ1-2; D may be TRBD1 (6 bases). V lost 7 bases to trimming and J lost 4 bases, with 16 bases between them. Germline assignment: CDR1 MNHNS and CDR2 SASEGT. The CDR3 has 14 residues.

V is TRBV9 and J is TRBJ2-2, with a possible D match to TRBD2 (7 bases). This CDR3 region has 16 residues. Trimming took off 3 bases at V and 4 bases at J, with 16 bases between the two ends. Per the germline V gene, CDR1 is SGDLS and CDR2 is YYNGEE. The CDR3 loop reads CASSGEGGGSTGELFF. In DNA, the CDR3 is TGTGCCAGCAGCGGTGAAGGGGGAGGGAGCACCGGGGAGCTGTTTTTT.